Here is one TCR beta chain with its context. This entry is derived from a study of cytomegalovirus exposure and HLA in healthy donors. Study-level information: About 85 million unique TCRs from HLA-typed donors were held in an early release of data. Assignment to the Caucasian-associated ancestry cluster applied to around 82% of the roughly 410 genotyped donors.

Vbeta (60) and Jbeta (13) primers were used in the PCR. Clones were sequenced by immunoSEQ multiplex PCR, and TCRdb holds only the in-frame ones, with some missing. The sample has more than 150,000 clones; just under 80% are singletons. CDR1 is MGHRA and CDR2 is YSYEKL in the germline V gene. The CDR3 has 16 residues. V was clipped by 4 bases and J by 4 bases, with 16 bases between them. The chain carries TRBV4-1 and TRBJ2-2; D may be TRBD2 (6 bases). The receptor comes from a woman aged 50 to 60 in good health and CMV-seropositive. The sample was PBMCs. The CDR3 sequence: CASSPRLGMGTGELFF. CDR3 bases: TGCGCCAGCAGCCCCCGACTAGGAATGGGCACCGGGGAGCTGTTTTTT.